These T cell receptor beta chains were read from a single sample in a study of cytomegalovirus exposure and HLA in healthy donors. Profiling relied on immunoSEQ multiplex PCR, and the TCRdb table lists in-frame clones only, not all of them. The sample lists some 190,000 clones; around 75% were seen once. Sequenced: PBMCs. Receptor source: a woman aged 25 to 45 in good health and CMV-seropositive. CDR3s include the opening cysteine and the closing phenylalanine or tryptophan. Fields, in order: V gene, D gene, clone size, J gene, CDR3 protein, CDR3 DNA. A D gene is named only where the DNA matches it firmly. For some rows the clone size is stated as once, few or many, or as a class when expanded; others skip it.

>TRBV7-8|NA|few|TRBJ1-1
CASSVRTVNTEAFF
TGTGCCAGCAGCGTCAGGACAGTCAACACTGAAGCTTTCTTT
>TRBV27|TRBD1|NA|TRBJ2-7
CASSLVGQGAGEQYF
TGTGCCAGCAGTTTAGTTGGACAGGGGGCGGGCGAGCAGTACTTC
>TRBV5-1|NA|NA|TRBJ1-1
CASSLGGSMNTEAFF
TGCGCCAGCAGCTTGGGCGGGAGTATGAACACTGAAGCTTTCTTT
>TRBV27|TRBD2|few|TRBJ2-7
CASSLNGGRESYEQYF
TGTGCCAGCAGTTTAAATGGCGGGAGGGAGTCCTACGAGCAGTACTTC
>TRBV19|TRBD1|NA|TRBJ1-1
CASIPPPGTENTEAFF
TGTGCCAGTATCCCGCCGCCCGGGACAGAGAACACTGAAGCTTTCTTT
>TRBV18|NA|NA|TRBJ1-4
CASSAGRGEGEKLFF
TGTGCCAGCTCCGCAGGCAGGGGCGAAGGTGAAAAACTGTTTTTT
>TRBV28|TRBD1|once|TRBJ2-5
CASSRTGDETQYF
TGTGCCAGCAGCCGGACAGGGGACGAGACCCAGTACTTC
>TRBV5-5|NA|NA|TRBJ1-5
CASSLVDGAGQPQHF
TGTGCCAGCAGCTTGGTGGACGGCGCGGGGCAGCCCCAGCATTTT
>TRBV11-2|TRBD1|NA|TRBJ1-2
CASSGTGLYGYTF
TGTGCCAGCAGCGGGACAGGGCTTTATGGCTACACCTTC
>TRBV7-9|NA|NA|TRBJ1-1
CSSSQGNTEAFF
TGTTCCAGCAGCCAGGGTAACACTGAAGCTTTCTTT
>TRBV5-1|TRBD2|NA|TRBJ2-7
CASSRGTSGRSYEQYF
TGCGCCAGCAGCCGGGGGACTAGCGGGCGCTCCTACGAGCAGTACTTC
>TRBV7-2|TRBD2|few|TRBJ2-3
CASSQLAGGATDTQYF
TGTGCCAGCAGCCAATTAGCGGGAGGCGCCACAGATACGCAGTATTTT
>TRBV11-2|NA|few|TRBJ2-1
CASSPRRNEQFF
TGTGCCAGCAGCCCCAGAAGAAATGAGCAGTTCTTC
>TRBV5-1|TRBD1|NA|TRBJ2-7
CASSLGTDSYEQYF
TGCGCCAGCAGCCTCGGGACAGACTCCTACGAGCAGTACTTC
>TRBV5-5|NA|NA|TRBJ2-3
CASSLGAVSGDTQYF
TGTGCCAGCAGCTTGGGAGCGGTGTCCGGAGATACGCAGTATTTT
>TRBV14|NA|NA|TRBJ1-2
CASSLGQSVYGYTF
TGTGCCAGCAGCCTTGGACAGTCAGTCTATGGCTACACCTTC
>TRBV12-2|NA|NA|TRBJ2-7
CASRIEREGYEQYF
TGTGCAAGTCGCATCGAGCGGGAGGGCTACGAGCAGTACTTC
>TRBV27|TRBD2|NA|TRBJ2-2
CASSLQAGVRTGELFF
TGTGCCAGCAGTTTGCAAGCGGGAGTCCGGACCGGGGAGCTGTTTTTT
>TRBV19|NA|NA|TRBJ2-2
CASAADGELFF
TGTGCCAGTGCAGCGGACGGGGAGCTGTTTTTT
>TRBV19|TRBD1|NA|TRBJ1-2
CASSTGQGGSGYTF
TGTGCCAGTAGTACCGGACAGGGGGGAAGTGGCTACACCTTC
>TRBV5-1|TRBD1|NA|TRBJ2-5
CASSFPHPGQGAGVLQTQYF
TGCGCCAGCAGCTTCCCTCATCCGGGACAGGGGGCCGGAGTTCTGCAGACCCAGTACTTC
>TRBV27|NA|NA|TRBJ2-3
CASSPPDSPDTQYF
TGTGCCAGCAGTCCGCCGGACTCCCCAGATACGCAGTATTTT
>TRBV7-2|NA|NA|TRBJ2-7
CASSQSPNYEQYF
TGTGCCAGCAGCCAAAGCCCCAACTACGAGCAGTACTTC
>TRBV6-5|TRBD1|NA|TRBJ1-2
CASSYSGQGDGYTF
TGTGCCAGCAGTTACTCTGGGCAGGGGGATGGCTACACCTTC
>TRBV6-6|TRBD2|NA|TRBJ2-5
CASSSPQTSGKETQYF
TGTGCCAGCAGTTCGCCCCAGACTAGCGGGAAAGAGACCCAGTACTTC
>TRBV19|TRBD1|NA|TRBJ2-4
CASSGTGMTKNIQYF
TGTGCCAGTAGCGGGACAGGGATGACCAAAAACATTCAGTACTTC
>TRBV27|NA|NA|TRBJ1-1
CASSPTQTVTEAFF
TGTGCCAGCAGCCCGACACAAACGGTCACTGAAGCATTCTTT
>TRBV6-5|NA|NA|TRBJ2-7
CASSYGTGTHSYEQYF
TGTGCCAGCAGTTACGGTACCGGGACACACTCCTACGAGCAGTACTTC
>TRBV28|NA|NA|TRBJ1-4
CASSGGAVSEKLFF
TGTGCCAGCAGTGGGGGGGCAGTGAGCGAAAAACTGTTTTTT
>TRBV7-9|TRBD1|NA|TRBJ1-5
CASSLTDRVDQPQHF
TGTGCCAGCAGCTTAACTGACAGGGTCGATCAGCCCCAGCATTTT
>TRBV2|TRBD1|NA|TRBJ1-4
CASSPGGMDEKLFF
TGTGCCAGCAGCCCAGGGGGCATGGATGAAAAACTGTTTTTT
>TRBV6-5|NA|NA|TRBJ1-5
CASSYGGNQPQHF
TGTGCCAGCAGTTACGGCGGTAATCAGCCCCAGCATTTT
>TRBV27|NA|NA|TRBJ2-6
CASRVAASGANVLTF
TGTGCCAGCCGTGTGGCGGCCTCTGGGGCCAACGTCCTGACTTTC
>TRBV7-2|TRBD2|NA|TRBJ2-3
CASSPKLTSAGAQYF
TGTGCCAGCAGTCCCAAGCTTACTAGCGCCGGAGCGCAGTATTTT
>TRBV7-9|TRBD1|few|TRBJ1-1
CASRRTGDEAFF
TGTGCCAGCAGGAGGACAGGGGATGAAGCTTTCTTT
>TRBV29-1|TRBD1|few|TRBJ1-1
CSGYTGGFAEAFF
TGCAGCGGGTACACAGGGGGCTTCGCTGAAGCTTTCTTT
>TRBV12-5|TRBD2|NA|TRBJ2-2
CASGGGSGELFF
TGTGCTAGTGGCGGGGGGTCCGGGGAGCTGTTTTTT
>TRBV5-1|TRBD2|NA|TRBJ2-2
CASSLTGGNTGELFF
TGCGCCAGCAGCTTGACGGGAGGTAACACCGGGGAGCTGTTTTTT
>TRBV27|TRBD2|once|TRBJ2-3
CASSPGTSTATDTQYF
TGTGCCAGCAGCCCCGGGACTAGCACCGCAACAGATACGCAGTATTTT
>TRBV6-5|TRBD1|NA|TRBJ2-7
CASSYGAGGEQYF
TGTGCCAGCAGTTACGGGGCAGGGGGTGAACAGTACTTC
>TRBV5-5|NA|NA|TRBJ2-1
CASSLAQGLDEQFF
TGTGCCAGCAGCTTGGCCCAGGGGCTGGATGAGCAGTTCTTC
>TRBV14|NA|NA|TRBJ2-7
CASSHGVWEQYF
TGTGCCAGCAGCCACGGGGTTTGGGAGCAGTACTTC
>TRBV9|TRBD2|NA|TRBJ2-1
CASSVVAGGPGNEQFF
TGTGCCAGCAGCGTAGTAGCGGGAGGGCCGGGCAATGAGCAGTTCTTC
>TRBV5-1|NA|NA|TRBJ2-2
CASGTLAGTFTGELFF
TGCGCCAGCGGTACCCTGGCCGGGACTTTCACCGGGGAGCTGTTTTTT
>TRBV28|TRBD1|NA|TRBJ1-1
CASRTQGGGIGAFF
TGTGCCAGCCGTACCCAAGGAGGGGGCATCGGAGCTTTCTTT
>TRBV29-1|TRBD1|once|TRBJ1-1
CSVEVGTGAKSRTEAFF
TGCAGCGTTGAAGTTGGGACAGGGGCGAAATCGCGGACTGAAGCTTTCTTT
>TRBV9|TRBD2|NA|TRBJ2-3
CASSVDLSGRVTDTQYF
TGTGCCAGCAGCGTGGACCTAAGCGGGAGGGTCACAGATACGCAGTATTTT
>TRBV21-1|NA|NA|TRBJ1-1
CASKGPVGARRTEAFF
TGTGCCAGCAAAGGGCCGGTGGGGGCGCGAAGGACTGAAGCTTTCTTT
>TRBV10-2|TRBD1|NA|TRBJ2-7
CASSDAGGSYEQYF
TGCGCCAGCAGTGATGCAGGGGGTTCCTACGAGCAGTACTTC
>TRBV6-1|TRBD1|once|TRBJ2-1
CASSATGDEQFF
TGTGCCAGCAGTGCGACAGGGGATGAGCAGTTCTTC
>TRBV16|TRBD2|once|TRBJ2-3
CASSHRISGRTDTQYF
TGTGCCAGCAGCCACCGCATAAGCGGGAGGACAGATACGCAGTATTTT
>TRBV7-6|NA|once|TRBJ2-1
CASSLGALNEQFF
TGTGCCAGCAGCTTAGGAGCACTAAATGAGCAGTTCTTC